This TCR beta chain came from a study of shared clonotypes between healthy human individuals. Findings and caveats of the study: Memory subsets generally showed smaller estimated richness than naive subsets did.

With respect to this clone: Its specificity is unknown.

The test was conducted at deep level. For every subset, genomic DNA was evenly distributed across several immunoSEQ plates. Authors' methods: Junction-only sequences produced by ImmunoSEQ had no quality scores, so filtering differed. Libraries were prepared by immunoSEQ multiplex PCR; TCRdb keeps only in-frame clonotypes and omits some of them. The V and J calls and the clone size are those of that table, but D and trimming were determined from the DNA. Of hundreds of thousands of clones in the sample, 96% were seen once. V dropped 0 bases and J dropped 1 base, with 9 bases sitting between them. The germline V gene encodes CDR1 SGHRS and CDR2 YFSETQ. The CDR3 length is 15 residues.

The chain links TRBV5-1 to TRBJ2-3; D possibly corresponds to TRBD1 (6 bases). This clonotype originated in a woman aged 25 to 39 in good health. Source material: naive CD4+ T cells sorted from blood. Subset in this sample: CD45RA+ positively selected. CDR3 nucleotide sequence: TGCGCCAGCAGCTTGGAGGGGGTAGGCACAGATACGCAGTATTTT. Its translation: CASSLEGVGTDTQYF.